This passage covers 27 T cell receptor beta chains from one sample sequenced in a study of T cells after yellow fever vaccination. TCRdb reanalysed the 5' RACE reads using MiXCR and keeps one entry per CDR3 protein. The sample carries 300,000 to 350,000 distinct CDR3 sequences, 4% recorded once. The material sequenced was PBMCs, taken 5 days after the yellow fever booster vaccination. The receptors here all came from a man aged 18 to 35 who received the YFV17D yellow fever vaccine.

V usage is TRBV20-1 and J usage is TRBJ2-3; no clear D. CDR3 length: 12 amino acids. Germline CDR1 is DFQATT and CDR2 is SNEGSKA (reference sequence). V dropped 3 bases and J dropped 4 bases, with 8 bases sitting between them. CDR3 nucleotides: TGCAGTGCTAGTCAAGGAGCAGATACGCAGTATTTT. Protein product: CSASQGADTQYF.

The V and J genes are TRBV10-3 and TRBJ2-2, with 7 nucleotides matching TRBD1. Germline CDR1 reads ENHRY; CDR2 reads SYGVKD. V gave up 4 bases and J gave up 1 base; unmatched junction bases: 3. CDR3 length: 15 residues. The CDR3 region has the DNA TGTGCCATCAGTGCTGACAGGGTGAACACCGGGGAGCTGTTTTTT. It is translated as CAISADRVNTGELFF.

The V call is TRBV19, the J call TRBJ2-7; 8 bases match TRBD1. The germline V gene encodes CDR1 LNHDA and CDR2 SQIVND (reference sequence). J was trimmed by 7 bases and V by 7 bases; bases with no gene match: 12. The CDR3 extends over 14 amino acids. The CDR3, as DNA: TGTGCCAGTACCCCTCTGGGGACAGGTGGGGAGCAGTACTTC. This codes for CASTPLGTGGEQYF.

V usage is TRBV7-8 and J usage is TRBJ1-6; perhaps TRBD1 as D (5 bases). CDR3 length: 17 residues. Between the trimmed V and J ends, which lost 0 bases and 0 bases, there was a span of 9 bases. CDR1 and CDR2 (germline): SGHVS, FQNEAQ. CDR3 in amino acids: CASSLAAGSSYNSPLHF. DNA for the CDR3: TGTGCCAGCAGCTTAGCGGCAGGGAGCTCCTATAATTCACCCCTCCACTTT.

This clonotype has just a few counts. The chain carries TRBV11-2 and TRBJ2-5; 7 nucleotides line up with TRBD1. The CDR3 loop spans 14 amino acids. With 6 bases clipped from V and 2 bases from J, the junction kept 6 bases outside the gene matches. Germline V gene sequence: CDR1 SGHAT, CDR2 FQNNGV. CDR3 residues: CASSRDSRQETQYF. The CDR3 DNA follows: TGTGCCAGCAGTCGGGACAGCCGTCAAGAGACCCAGTACTTC.

There are a few counts of this clonotype. The chain joins TRBV2 to TRBJ2-3; TRBD2 aligns across 10 bases. Per the germline V gene, CDR1 is SNHLY and CDR2 is FYNNEI. Germline trimming cut 5 bases from V and 5 bases from J; bases unmatched to any gene: 13. The CDR3 sequence is 17 residues long. The chain's CDR3 is CASSFSLLAGAGDTQYF. CDR3 in DNA: TGTGCCAGCAGTTTTAGCCTTCTAGCGGGGGCCGGAGATACGCAGTATTTT.

This clonotype was detected many times. This sequence joins TRBV29-1 and TRBJ2-1; possibly TRBD2 for D (5 bases). Trimming left V 6 bases short and J 8 bases short, with 11 bases between. CDR3 length equals 11 residues. The germline V gene encodes CDR1 SQVTM and CDR2 ANQGSEA. The CDR3 loop is CSVRPGDEQFF. CDR3 DNA: TGCAGCGTCCGTCCCGGGGATGAGCAGTTCTTC.

This clonotype was counted between two and nine times. This rearrangement joins TRBV3-1 to TRBJ1-2; no firm D call. Germline V lookup: CDR1 LGHDT, CDR2 YNNKEL (reference sequence). V was shortened by 0 bases and J by 0 bases, with 5 bases between the two germline ends. The CDR3 has 14 residues. The CDR3 nucleotides read TGTGCCAGCAGCCAAGATCGGGCTAACTATGGCTACACCTTC. It encodes CASSQDRANYGYTF.

This clonotype was picked up a small number of times. The chain links TRBV18 to TRBJ2-1; TRBD2 aligns across 10 bases. The germline gives CDR1 KGHSH, CDR2 LQKENI. Trimming cost V 3 bases and J 0 bases; bases outside gene matches: 11. This CDR3 has 19 residues. The CDR3 protein is CASSPRTSGLTSSYNEQFF. CDR3 in DNA: TGTGCCAGCTCACCTCGGACTAGCGGACTAACAAGCTCCTACAATGAGCAGTTCTTC. Full variable domain (outside the CDR3, taken from reference TRBV18 and TRBJ2-1): NAGVMQNPRHLVRRRGQEARLRCSPMKGHSHVYWYRQLPEEGLKFMVYLQKENIIDESGMPKERFSAEFPKEGPSILRIQQVVRGDSAAYFCASSPRTSGLTSSYNEQFFGPGTRLTVL.

This rearrangement joins TRBV9 to TRBJ1-5, with D hard to call. Deletions cut 3 bases from V and 6 bases from J, with 13 bases between. Germline values: CDR1 SGDLS, CDR2 YYNGEE. This CDR3 comprises 14 residues. In DNA, the CDR3 is TGTGCCAGCAGCGCAACAACTGTGGGTCAGCCCCAGCATTTT. It encodes CASSATTVGQPQHF. The full variable domain, its missing parts supplied by reference TRBV9 and TRBJ1-5, is DSGVTQTPKHLITATGQRVTLRCSPRSGDLSVYWYQQSLDQGLQFLIQYYNGEERAKGNILERFSAQQFPDLHSELNLSSLELGDSALYFCASSATTVGQPQHFGDGTRLSIL.

The chain carries TRBV6-2 or TRBV6-3 and TRBJ2-1, with 7 positions matching TRBD1. This CDR3 spans 16 amino acids. V shed 8 bases, J shed 2 bases, and the junction held 12 bases outside the gene matches. Germline CDR1 reads MNHEY; CDR2 reads SVGEGT. The CDR3 sequence is CASRSLTGETYNEQFF. In nucleotides, the CDR3 is TGTGCCAGCCGCTCCCTAACAGGGGAGACCTACAATGAGCAGTTCTTC.

This clonotype was observed many times. V gene TRBV6-2 or TRBV6-3 combines with J gene TRBJ1-1, with 8 bases matching TRBD1. The CDR3 totals 11 residues. V shed 7 bases, J shed 11 bases, and the junction held 6 bases outside the gene matches. Germline V CDR1 and CDR2: MNHEY, SVGEGT. CDR3 loop: CASNDRGWAFF. The CDR3 region has the DNA TGTGCCAGCAACGACAGGGGCTGGGCTTTCTTT.

This clonotype was seen ten or more times. The chain carries TRBV19 and TRBJ2-5; D ambiguous. This CDR3 comprises 15 residues. Germline assignment: CDR1 LNHDA and CDR2 SQIVND (reference sequence). V lost 1 base and J lost 7, with 16 bases in between. The CDR3 protein is CASSIGGHLSGTQYF. Written as DNA, the CDR3 is TGTGCCAGTAGTATAGGAGGCCACCTCTCAGGGACCCAGTACTTC.

This clonotype was counted many times. CDR3 in amino acids: CASSLTGGGVEQYF. The CDR3 DNA reads TGTGCCAGCAGCTTGACAGGGGGCGGCGTCGAGCAGTACTTC. The J gene is TRBJ2-7, the V gene TRBV7-6; 10 bases fit TRBD1. The germline V gene has CDR1 SGHVS and CDR2 FNYEAQ. The V and J ends lost 3 bases and 6 bases, in that order; junction bases with no gene match: 5. This CDR3 region has 14 residues. The complete variable domain, with remaining parts taken from reference TRBV7-6 and TRBJ2-7, reads GAGVSQSPRYKVTKRGQDVALRCDPISGHVSLYWYRQALGQGPEFLTYFNYEAQQDKSGLPNDRFSAERPEGSISTLTIQRTEQRDSAMYRCASSLTGGGVEQYFGPGTRLTVT.

At least ten counts were recorded for this clonotype. This chain uses TRBV20-1 with TRBJ2-4, with 8 bases lining up with TRBD2. The CDR3 spans 13 residues. The trim removed 5 bases at V and 3 bases at J, leaving 3 bases unmatched. CDR1 is DFQATT, CDR2 SNEGSKA, per germline (reference sequence). CDR3 residues: CSAPGTSKNIQYF. The CDR3 DNA reads TGCAGTGCTCCCGGGACTAGCAAAAACATTCAGTACTTC.

This clonotype was found a few times. V gene TRBV24-1 combines with J gene TRBJ2-1, with D possibly matching TRBD2 (6 bases). Germline-derived CDR1 and CDR2 are KGHDR and SFDVKD. The V and J ends lost 0 bases and 6 bases respectively, with 11 bases between them. The CDR3 is 15 residues long. CDR3 region: CATSDLWDGGNEQFF. The CDR3 DNA is TGTGCCACCAGTGATTTGTGGGACGGGGGCAATGAGCAGTTCTTC.

This clonotype showed up just a few times. The chain links TRBV7-8 to TRBJ2-1; 8 bases map to TRBD1. V lost 3 bases to trimming and J lost 12 bases; unmatched junction nucleotides: 7. Per the germline V gene, CDR1 is SGHVS and CDR2 is FQNEAQ. The CDR3 is 13 residues long. DNA of the CDR3: TGTGCCAGCAGCTTGGCAGGGGGCGACCGGCAGTTCTTC. This translates into CASSLAGGDRQFF.

This clonotype was picked up many times. The chain is built from TRBV12-3 or TRBV12-4 and TRBJ1-1; D unresolved. V was clipped by 3 bases and J by 3 bases, with 11 bases between them. The CDR3 is made up of 14 amino acids. CDR3 nucleotide sequence: TGTGCCAGCAGTTTTTTTAGCGCCGACACTGAAGCTTTCTTT. It is translated as CASSFFSADTEAFF.

This clonotype was recorded a few times. The chain links TRBV9 to TRBJ1-1, with 8 nucleotides matching TRBD1. This CDR3 comprises 17 residues. Germline V gene lookup returns CDR1 SGDLS and CDR2 YYNGEE. V lost 2 bases, J lost 4 bases, and 13 bases stayed unmatched. CDR3 nucleotides: TGTGCCAGCAGCGTGGGAGAAGGACAGGGAGGAGCCACTGAAGCTTTCTTT. It codes for CASSVGEGQGGATEAFF.

This clonotype was observed at least ten times. The chain links TRBV4-1 to TRBJ1-4; D remains unclear. The CDR3 contains 14 residues. Germline V gene sequence: CDR1 MGHRA, CDR2 YSYEKL. V lost 3 bases to trimming and J lost 11 bases, with 16 bases between them. The CDR3 coding sequence is TGCGCCAGCAGCCAGATAATGGACGGCTCGAAACTGTTTTTT. Protein: CASSQIMDGSKLFF.

This clonotype was seen at least ten times. V is TRBV6-5 and J is TRBJ2-1; TRBD1 matches at 10 bases. V lost 6 bases, J lost 8 bases, and 10 bases stayed unmatched. The CDR3 covers 15 residues. Per the germline V gene, CDR1 is MNHEY and CDR2 is SVGAGI. In DNA, the CDR3 is TGTGCCAGCAGCCCTGACAGGGGGCCGGGCGATGAGCAGTTCTTC. It specifies CASSPDRGPGDEQFF.

The rearrangement uses TRBV24-1 and TRBJ2-2; TRBD1 agrees at 11 bases. With 9 bases clipped from V and 7 bases from J, the junction kept 9 bases outside the gene matches. Germline V gene lookup returns CDR1 KGHDR and CDR2 SFDVKD. The CDR3 covers 15 residues. The CDR3, as DNA: TGTGCCACCGAATCCGGACAGGGGGCGAACGGGGAGCTGTTTTTT. Amino acids: CATESGQGANGELFF.

This clonotype was observed a handful of times. The CDR3 bases are TGTGCCAGCAGTAGACAGGTCGCAACTAATGAAAAACTGTTTTTT. It specifies CASSRQVATNEKLFF. This rearrangement joins TRBV27 to TRBJ1-4, with D possibly TRBD1 on 6 matching bases. The V and J ends lost 5 bases and 0 bases respectively, with 10 bases between them. CDR3 length: 15 residues. Germline V lookup: CDR1 MNHEY, CDR2 SMNVEV (reference sequence).

The CDR3 DNA reads TGTGCCAGCAAGACTGGGATTACGTATCAGCCCCAGCATTTT. Translation gives CASKTGITYQPQHF. This chain connects TRBV2 to TRBJ1-5; D call uncertain. V was shortened by 7 bases and J by 5 bases, with 15 bases between the two germline ends. The CDR3 runs to 14 residues. Germline assignment: CDR1 SNHLY and CDR2 FYNNEI.

This clonotype has only a few counts. J is TRBJ1-1 and V is TRBV6-6; possibly TRBD1 for D (6 bases). Germline V lookup: CDR1 MNHNY, CDR2 SVGAGI (reference sequence). The germline V and J ends were trimmed by 7 bases and 4 bases, with 16 bases remaining between them. This CDR3 has 14 residues. CDR3 DNA: TGTGCCAGCAAACAGGGAGGGAGCAGCACTGAAGCTTTCTTT. It specifies CASKQGGSSTEAFF.

This clonotype was detected many times. The genes are TRBV7-8 and TRBJ1-4; D unresolved. The CDR3 has 13 amino acids. Trimming stripped 5 bases from V and 7 bases from J, with 11 bases between. Germline CDR1 reads SGHVS; CDR2 reads FQNEAQ. The CDR3 loop reads CASSLIGREKLFF. The DNA for the CDR3 is TGTGCCAGCAGCCTAATCGGTCGTGAAAAACTGTTTTTT.

This clonotype was recorded at least ten times. The chain is built from TRBV12-3 or TRBV12-4 and TRBJ2-2; tentative D call: TRBD2 (6 bases). CDR3 length: 14 amino acids. Trimming removed 7 bases at V and 6 bases at J, with 15 bases between. The chain's CDR3 is CASTPSRRAGELFF. Here the CDR3 DNA reads TGTGCCAGCACCCCGAGCAGGAGGGCCGGGGAGCTGTTTTTT.